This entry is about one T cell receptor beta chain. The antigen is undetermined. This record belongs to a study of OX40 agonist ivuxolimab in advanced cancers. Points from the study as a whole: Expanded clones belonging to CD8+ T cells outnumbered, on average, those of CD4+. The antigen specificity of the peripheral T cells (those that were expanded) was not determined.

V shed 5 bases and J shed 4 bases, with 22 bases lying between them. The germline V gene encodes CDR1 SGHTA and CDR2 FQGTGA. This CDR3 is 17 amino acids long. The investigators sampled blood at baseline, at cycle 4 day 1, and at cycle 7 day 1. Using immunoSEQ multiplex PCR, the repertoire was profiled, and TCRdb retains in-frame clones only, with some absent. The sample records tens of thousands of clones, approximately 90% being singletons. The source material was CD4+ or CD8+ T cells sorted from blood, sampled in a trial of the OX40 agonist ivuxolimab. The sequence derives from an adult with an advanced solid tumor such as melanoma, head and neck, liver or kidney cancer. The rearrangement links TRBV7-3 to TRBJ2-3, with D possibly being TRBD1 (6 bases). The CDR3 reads CASSPTGGGTGPDTQYF. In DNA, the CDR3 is TGTGCCAGCAGCCCCACCGGTGGGGGCACAGGGCCAGATACGCAGTATTTT. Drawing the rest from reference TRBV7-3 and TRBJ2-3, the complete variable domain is GAGVSQTPSNKVTEKGKYVELRCDPISGHTALYWYRQSLGQGPEFLIYFQGTGAADDSGLPNDRFFAVRPEGSVSTLKIQRTERGDSAVYLCASSPTGGGTGPDTQYFGPGTRLTVL.